The sequence of this T cell receptor beta chain was determined in a study of T cells after yellow fever vaccination. On the study more broadly: SMART-Seq v4 Ultra Low Input prepared libraries from low-cell fractions.

Overall study findings and caveats: The secondary response was weaker, and its peak arrived faster, on day 5 versus 15. Booster sampling recovered most clones from primary vaccination (around 97% CD4, around 88% CD8).

The CDR3 has 17 amino acids. V lost 6 bases and J lost 5; bases outside the gene matches: 15. The germline V gene has CDR1 PRHDT and CDR2 FYEKMQ (reference sequence). This clonotype was seen ten or more times. Antigen specificity is unknown. The 5'RACE template-switching step produced TCR cDNA and added a universal primer site and UMIs. From the 5' RACE reads, TCRdb called clonotypes with MiXCR, one entry per CDR3 protein. The sample consists of 200,000 to 250,000 distinct CDR3 sequences, around 3.1% of them appearing once. The V call is TRBV13, the J call TRBJ2-5; TRBD1 aligns across 10 bases. The source of this sequence is a young man who received the YFV17D yellow fever vaccine. This specimen was CD4+ T cells sorted from PBMCs, taken 10 days after the yellow fever booster vaccination. The CDR3 spells CASSEFLGTGVVETQYF. Here the CDR3 DNA reads TGTGCCAGCAGTGAATTTCTCGGGACAGGGGTAGTGGAGACCCAGTACTTC.